Only one count was recorded for the clone carrying this T cell receptor (beta chain). The sample is drawn from a study of blood T cell repertoires in COVID-19. Study as a whole: The study drew acute and convalescent COVID-19 samples from the United States, Italy and Spain.

Germline loops: CDR1 SEHNR, CDR2 FQNEAQ (reference sequence). This CDR3 region has 15 residues. Trimming took 0 bases from V and 7 from J, leaving 14 bases between them. Method: immunoSEQ multiplex PCR; TCRdb's copy keeps in-frame clones and lacks some. This table holds 95,000 to 100,000 clones, approximately 89% found once. The TCR sequence derives from a young woman with acute or convalescent COVID-19. The chain employs TRBV7-9 and TRBJ2-3; D perhaps matches TRBD2 (5 bases). Sample: peripheral blood. CDR3 DNA: TGTGCCAGCAGCTTAGCGGGAGATCCAGCAAATACGCAGTATTTT. Translation gives CASSLAGDPANTQYF.